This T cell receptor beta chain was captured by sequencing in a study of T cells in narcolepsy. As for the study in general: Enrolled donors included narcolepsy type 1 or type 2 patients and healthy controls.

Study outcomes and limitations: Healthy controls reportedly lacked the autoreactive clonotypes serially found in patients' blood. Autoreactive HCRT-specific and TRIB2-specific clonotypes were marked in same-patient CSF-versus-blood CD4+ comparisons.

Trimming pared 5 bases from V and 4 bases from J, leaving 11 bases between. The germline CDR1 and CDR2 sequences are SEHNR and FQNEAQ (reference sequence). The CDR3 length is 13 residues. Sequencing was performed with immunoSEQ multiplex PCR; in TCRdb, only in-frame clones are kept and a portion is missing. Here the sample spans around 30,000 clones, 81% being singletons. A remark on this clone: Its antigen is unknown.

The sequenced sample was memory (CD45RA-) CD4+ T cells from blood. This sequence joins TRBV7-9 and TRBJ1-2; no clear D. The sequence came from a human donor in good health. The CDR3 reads CASSRDGLYGYTF. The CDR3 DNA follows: TGTGCCAGCAGCCGCGACGGACTCTATGGCTACACCTTC.